The clone carrying this T cell receptor (beta chain) came up many times. What it binds is not known. J gave up 0 bases and V 6 bases, and 4 bases lay outside the gene matches. From germline, CDR1 is DFQATT and CDR2 SNEGSKA (reference sequence). CDR3 length: 13 residues. The data were taken from a study of CD8 T cells in ankylosing spondylitis. Regarding the study as a whole: Relatively rare in peripheral blood, disease-linked clones were also CD8+.

TCRdb re-called the 5' RACE reads with MiXCR, one entry per CDR3 protein. The repertoire consists of 230,000 or so distinct CDR3 sequences, with around 25% occurring once and the leading ten covering approximately 0.61%. The chain recombines TRBV20-1 with TRBJ1-1; 7 bases line up with TRBD1. The sequencing sample was made of blood, either unsorted or a sorted T cell fraction (not recorded which). The TCR originated in a male donor with ankylosing spondylitis or in good health (not recorded which). CDR3 sequence: CSAGDSLNTEAFF. The DNA for the CDR3 is TGCAGTGCCGGGGACAGCCTGAACACTGAAGCTTTCTTT.